One and the same sample provided the 27 T cell receptor beta chains below, sequenced in a study of blood T cell repertoires in COVID-19. Sequencing used immunoSEQ multiplex PCR; TCRdb keeps in-frame clones, though not all of them. The sample holds some 250,000 clones, 75% to 90% seen once. The sequencing sample was made of peripheral blood. These receptor sequences come from a woman in her 30s who had recovered from COVID-19.

CDR3: CASSLRTSGGTDTQYF. The CDR3 bases are TGTGCCAGCAGCCTGCGGACTAGCGGGGGCACAGATACGCAGTATTTT. The chain has TRBV11-3 and TRBJ2-3; 12 nucleotides match TRBD2. The CDR3 has 16 residues. Trimming took 5 bases from V and 1 from J; bases not matched to a gene: 4. In germline, CDR1 is SGHNT, CDR2 YENEEA.

This clone has just one count. The chain carries TRBV3-1 (or the pseudogene TRBV3-2) and TRBJ1-1, with 7 bases matching TRBD1. J was trimmed by 9 bases and V by 1 base; bases with no gene match: 5. Germline V CDR1 and CDR2: LGHDT, YNNKEL (reference sequence). The CDR3 extends over 13 amino acids. CDR3: CASSQGDSSKAFF. CDR3 nucleotide sequence: TGTGCCAGCAGCCAAGGGGACAGTAGTAAAGCTTTCTTT.

The rearrangement joins TRBV6-6 to TRBJ1-1; 7 nucleotides agree with TRBD1. Germline lookup yields CDR1 MNHNY and CDR2 SVGAGI (reference sequence). Unmatched junction bases numbered 12, after V lost 7 bases and J lost 4 bases. CDR3 length: 15 residues. CDR3 protein: CASNNPTTGRTEAFF. CDR3 bases: TGTGCCAGCAACAACCCGACGACAGGGCGCACTGAAGCTTTCTTT.

The CDR3 protein is CASSSRLGDWGYTF. CDR3 DNA: TGTGCCAGCAGCTCTAGGCTCGGAGACTGGGGCTACACCTTC. The V gene is TRBV7-9, the J gene TRBJ1-2; no clear D. The CDR3 has 14 residues. Deletions cut 4 bases from V and 8 bases from J, with 17 bases between. Germline V gene data show CDR1 as SEHNR and CDR2 as FQNEAQ (reference sequence).

The gene calls are TRBV20-1 and TRBJ2-5; possibly TRBD2 for D (5 bases). Trimming cost V 3 bases and J 5 bases, with 16 bases left between them. In germline, CDR1 is DFQATT, CDR2 SNEGSKA (reference sequence). This CDR3 spans 14 amino acids. The CDR3 DNA follows: TGCAGTGCTAGTAACTCGGTCGGCGGGGAGACCCAGTACTTC. This gives the protein CSASNSVGGETQYF.

This clone has a single count. J is TRBJ2-7 and V is TRBV6-5; TRBD2 agrees at 10 bases. From germline, CDR1 is MNHEY and CDR2 SVGAGI. This CDR3 has 13 residues. J gave up 3 bases and V 6 bases, and 2 bases lay outside the gene matches. The CDR3 loop is CASSIAGGYEQYF. CDR3 in DNA: TGTGCCAGCAGCATAGCGGGGGGCTACGAGCAGTACTTC.

V gene TRBV19 combines with J gene TRBJ1-1; D remains unclear. The CDR3 spans 15 residues. Trimming stripped 5 bases from V and 1 base from J, with 14 bases between. The V gene's germline CDR1 is LNHDA and CDR2 SQIVND (reference sequence). The CDR3 DNA follows: TGTGCCAGTAGTGTCCCGGGAGGTAAGAACACTGAAGCTTTCTTT. It specifies CASSVPGGKNTEAFF.

V and J are TRBV7-2 and TRBJ1-5, with 9 bases aligning to TRBD1. With V trimmed by 6 bases and J by 4 bases, 10 bases remained unmatched. Germline CDR1 reads SGHTA; CDR2 reads FQGNSA. This CDR3 is built from 16 residues. The CDR3 region has the DNA TGTGCCAGCAGTAGAAGAGGGACAGGGACGAATCAGCCCCAGCATTTT. Protein: CASSRRGTGTNQPQHF.

This clone turned up a few times. The chain uses TRBV11-3 and TRBJ2-1, with 7 positions matching TRBD1. The trim removed 5 bases at V and 9 bases at J, leaving 10 bases unmatched. CDR1 and CDR2 (germline): SGHNT, YENEEA. CDR3 size: 14 residues. CDR3 nucleotide sequence: TGTGCCAGCAGCCCTACAGGGGAAGTGCGTGAGCAGTTCTTC. The encoded protein is CASSPTGEVREQFF.

V and J are TRBV10-3 and TRBJ2-3; 9 nucleotides align to TRBD1. J gave up 0 bases and V 6 bases, and 1 base lay outside the gene matches. This CDR3 has 14 amino acids. Germline CDR1 is ENHRY and CDR2 is SYGVKD. The CDR3 region is CAIRGTGSTDTQYF. DNA of the CDR3: TGTGCCATCAGAGGGACAGGGAGCACAGATACGCAGTATTTT.

The V gene is TRBV11-2, the J gene TRBJ1-1; D remains unclear. Germline lookup yields CDR1 SGHAT and CDR2 FQNNGV. This CDR3 spans 13 amino acids. V was cut by 5 bases and J by 3 bases, with 10 bases left in between. The chain's CDR3 is CASSPGGYTEAFF. The CDR3 DNA is TGTGCCAGCAGCCCAGGTGGCTACACTGAAGCTTTCTTT.

This chain uses TRBV10-1 with TRBJ2-1; possible D gene TRBD2, 6 bases. Germline CDR1 and CDR2: WNHNN and SYGVQD (reference sequence). CDR3 length: 14 residues. Trimming stripped 11 bases from V and 5 bases from J, with 19 bases between. The CDR3 nucleotides read TGCGCCTTGGGGCGGGGCAGTCCCGACAATGAGCAGTTCTTC. Its protein is CALGRGSPDNEQFF.

The table lists this clone with a few counts. The rearrangement links TRBV3-1 (or the pseudogene TRBV3-2) to TRBJ1-5, with 7 nucleotides matching TRBD1. Per germline, CDR1 LGHDT and CDR2 YNNKEL (reference sequence). CDR3 length: 15 amino acids. V lost 1 base to trimming and J lost 5 bases; unmatched junction nucleotides: 5. The CDR3 here is CASSQGQGGYQPQHF. CDR3 DNA sequence: TGTGCCAGCAGCCAAGGCCAGGGGGGCTATCAGCCCCAGCATTTT.

The rearrangement joins TRBV4-1 to TRBJ2-5; D may be TRBD2 (5 bases). The CDR3 is 14 residues long. The V gene lost 0 bases and the J gene lost 6 bases, with 11 bases spanning the gap. Germline V lookup: CDR1 MGHRA, CDR2 YSYEKL. In DNA, the CDR3 is TGCGCCAGCAGCCAAGATGAGGGATGGAAGACCCAGTACTTC. Its protein is CASSQDEGWKTQYF.

The chain is built from TRBV15 and TRBJ1-5, with a possible D match to TRBD1 (5 bases). The V end was cut by 5 bases, the J end by 4 bases, with 21 bases between. The CDR3 totals 17 residues. Germline V gives CDR1 LNHNV, CDR2 YYDKDF (reference sequence). CDR3 sequence: CATSSKGVGGSNQPQHF. In DNA form, the CDR3 reads TGTGCCACCAGCTCTAAGGGAGTTGGGGGGAGTAATCAGCCCCAGCATTTT.

The chain is built from TRBV11-1 and TRBJ2-2, with D maybe TRBD1 (6 bases). The CDR3 contains 14 residues. CDR1 and CDR2 (germline): SGHAT, FQDESV (reference sequence). V shed 1 base and J shed 5 bases, with 8 bases lying between them. The CDR3 DNA reads TGTGCCAGCAGCTTAGTGGGGGCTACCGGGGAGCTGTTTTTT. Residues: CASSLVGATGELFF. Based on the CDR3 plus reference TRBV11-1 and TRBJ2-2, the full variable domain is EAEVAQSPRYKITEKSQAVAFWCDPISGHATLYWYRQILGQGPELLVQFQDESVVDDSQLPKDRFSAERLKGVDSTLKIQPAELGDSAMYLCASSLVGATGELFFGEGSRLTVL.

V gene TRBV27 combines with J gene TRBJ2-1; 10 bases map to TRBD1. This CDR3 has 13 residues. Per germline, CDR1 MNHEY and CDR2 SMNVEV (reference sequence). V trimming: 5 bases; J trimming: 7 bases; junction bases outside the gene matches: 2. CDR3 DNA: TGTGCCAGCAGTAAGGGACAGGGGAATGAGCAGTTCTTC. Its translation is CASSKGQGNEQFF.

The chain has TRBV11-3 and TRBJ2-7, with TRBD1 identical over 8 bases. V was pared by 1 base and J by 4 bases, with 9 bases of the junction left unmatched. Germline CDR1 and CDR2: SGHNT and YENEEA. The CDR3 is 16 residues long. The CDR3 nucleotides are TGTGCCAGCAGCTTAGGGACAGGGACCGGGTCTTACGAGCAGTACTTC. Translated, it gives CASSLGTGTGSYEQYF.

V usage is TRBV5-1 and J usage is TRBJ2-2, with TRBD1 matching over 9 bases. V dropped 1 base and J dropped 4; count of bases not matched to a gene: 8. The germline gives CDR1 SGHRS, CDR2 YFSETQ. There are 17 residues in the CDR3. The CDR3 loop is CASSLIWGQGITGELFF. Written as DNA, the CDR3 is TGCGCCAGCAGCTTGATCTGGGGACAGGGAATCACCGGGGAGCTGTTTTTT.

The chain uses TRBV18 and TRBJ2-1, with a tentative D call TRBD1 (8 bases). With 6 bases removed from V and 5 bases from J, the gap between germline ends came to 17 bases. Germline loops: CDR1 KGHSH, CDR2 LQKENI. This CDR3 region has 15 residues. The DNA for the CDR3 is TGTGCCAGCTCCCAACAGGGGGGGAGCCACAATGAGCAGTTCTTC. This encodes CASSQQGGSHNEQFF.

This clone was counted a few times. The rearrangement links TRBV7-7 to TRBJ2-1; D unclear. Deletions cut 5 bases from V and 5 bases from J, with 13 bases between. The CDR3 has 14 amino acids. Per germline, CDR1 SSHAT and CDR2 FNYEAQ (reference sequence). CDR3 DNA sequence: TGTGCCAGCAGCGAACTGCAAGCCCACAATGAGCAGTTCTTC. Translated: CASSELQAHNEQFF. The full variable domain, in which reference TRBV7-7 and TRBJ2-1 provide the parts outside the CDR3, is GAGVSQSPRYKVTKRGQDVTLRCDPISSHATLYWYQQALGQGPEFLTYFNYEAQPDKSGLPSDRFSAERPEGSISTLTIQRTEQRDSAMYRCASSELQAHNEQFFGPGTRLTVL.

V gene TRBV6-5 combines with J gene TRBJ2-6; D not certain. The germline CDR1 and CDR2 sequences are MNHEY and SVGAGI. The CDR3 consists of 15 residues. V was pared by 2 bases and J by 1 base, with 6 bases between. CDR3 sequence: CASSYTGSGANVLTF. The CDR3 DNA reads TGTGCCAGCAGTTACACGGGTTCTGGGGCCAACGTCCTGACTTTC.

This rearrangement joins TRBV15 to TRBJ2-1, with D perhaps TRBD1 (6 bases). This CDR3 region has 12 residues. Germline CDR1 and CDR2: LNHNV and YYDKDF (reference sequence). Trimming pared 9 bases from V and 7 bases from J, leaving 13 bases between. DNA of the CDR3: TGTGCCACAACACAGGGATTGAATGAGCAGTTCTTC. Translated: CATTQGLNEQFF.

The chain employs TRBV12-5 and TRBJ1-1; D unclear. Germline-derived CDR1 and CDR2 are LGHNT and FRNRAP. V lost 4 bases, J lost 8 bases, and 8 bases lay in between. This CDR3 region has 11 residues. DNA for the CDR3: TGTGCTAGTGGTTCGGGTGTAGAAGCTTTCTTT. Encoded protein: CASGSGVEAFF.

This chain links TRBV15 with TRBJ2-1, with 16 bases identical to TRBD2. V lost 3 bases and J lost 11; bases outside the gene matches: 10. Germline V lookup: CDR1 LNHNV, CDR2 YYDKDF (reference sequence). CDR3 length equals 17 residues. Here the CDR3 reads CATSSGPGTSGGAQQFF. The DNA for the CDR3 is TGTGCCACCAGCAGCGGGCCCGGGACTAGCGGGGGGGCTCAGCAGTTCTTC.

The J gene is TRBJ2-1, the V gene TRBV25-1; no firm D call. Trimming took 6 bases from V and 1 from J, leaving 10 bases between them. The CDR3 has 14 residues. CDR1 MGHDK and CDR2 SYGVNS come from the germline V gene. Here the CDR3 reads CASSTSISYNEQFF. The CDR3 bases are TGTGCCAGCAGCACAAGTATTTCCTACAATGAGCAGTTCTTC. The full variable domain, in which reference TRBV25-1 and TRBJ2-1 provide the parts outside the CDR3, is EADIYQTPRYLVIGTGKKITLECSQTMGHDKMYWYQQDPGMELHLIHYSYGVNSTEKGDLSSESTVSRIRTEHFPLTLESARPSHTSQYLCASSTSISYNEQFFGPGTRLTVL.

The chain joins TRBV5-1 to TRBJ1-1; TRBD1 matches 9 bases. The CDR3 extends over 16 amino acids. V was clipped by 1 base and J by 1 base; unmatched bases: 5. Germline V gene data show CDR1 as SGHRS and CDR2 as YFSETQ. In DNA form, the CDR3 reads TGCGCCAGCAGCTTGTATCCGGGACAGGGGAACACTGAAGCTTTCTTT. This codes for CASSLYPGQGNTEAFF.